This T cell receptor beta chain was observed in a study of T cell repertoires in cytomegalovirus infection. The study's findings and limits: The ex vivo response was dominated by HLA-C-restricted CMV-specific TCR beta clonotypes.

This clonotype was detected many times. Its antigen remains unidentified. Trimming removed 6 bases from V and 3 bases from J, with 18 bases in between. CDR1 is SEHNR and CDR2 is FQNEAQ in the germline V gene (reference sequence). The CDR3 runs to 16 residues. Each CDR3 protein is one row after TCRdb ran MiXCR on the reads. The sample has fewer than 900,000 distinct CDR3 sequences; 25% to 35% are singletons. Sequenced here: cultured CD8+ T cells from PBMCs, sampled from culture after CMV antigen stimulation. The rearrangement uses TRBV7-9 and TRBJ2-4; maybe TRBD2 (6 bases). The clonotype originates from a human donor in good health (CMV status not recorded). Some clones in this sample may be carry-over from other donors' samples. In DNA, the CDR3 is TGTGCCAGCAGACCCACGGGGGTAGAAGGCAAAAACATTCAGTACTTC. Translating it yields CASRPTGVEGKNIQYF.